The T cell receptor (beta chain) described here comes from a study of blood T cell repertoires in COVID-19. In the study overall: The analysed material was cDNA or gDNA that came from T cells, B-cell-depleted T cells, or PBMCs.

In the authors' workflow: Amplification of reference gene primers was used by the study to estimate nucleated cell counts. Profiling relied on immunoSEQ multiplex PCR, and the TCRdb table lists in-frame clones only, not all of them. The V and J calls and clone size were taken over from that table, and D and trimming were inferred from the DNA. The sample records roughly 220,000 clones, around 90% being singletons. The sample taken for sequencing was PBMCs or T cells enriched from blood (not recorded which). This TCR was sampled from a woman aged 30 to 39 who had recovered from COVID-19.

The CDR3 DNA is TGTGCCAGCAGCTTAAAACTGGTCTACACAGATACGCAGTATTTT. Protein product: CASSLKLVYTDTQYF. This rearrangement joins TRBV7-2 to TRBJ2-3; no firm D call. Germline V gives CDR1 SGHTA, CDR2 FQGNSA. V gave up 2 bases and J gave up 2 bases, with 11 bases separating them. The CDR3 spans 15 residues.